This T cell receptor (beta chain) was observed in a study of T cells in Graves' hyperthyroidism and ophthalmopathy. Worth noting for this clonotype: The junction shows a germline mismatch at one end, possibly a read error.

There are 16 residues in the CDR3. Germline V gene lookup returns CDR1 SEHNR and CDR2 FQNEAQ (reference sequence). Amplification targeted TCR beta CDR3 regions from RNA transcripts. HTBI primers drove first-round RT-PCR of the TCR CDR3. From the multiplex PCR reads, TCRdb called clonotypes with MiXCR, one entry per CDR3 protein. The sample has about 360,000 distinct CDR3 sequences; about 13% are singletons. Sequenced sample: blood. This receptor was identified in a woman between 18 and 29 years old with Graves' hyperthyroidism. The V and J genes are TRBV7-9 and TRBJ2-3, with a weak D call TRBD2 (6 bases). The CDR3 sequence: CASSLGAGRSTDTQYF. In DNA form, the CDR3 reads TGCGCCAGCAGCTTAGGGGCAGGGAGGAGCACAGATACGCAGTATTTT.